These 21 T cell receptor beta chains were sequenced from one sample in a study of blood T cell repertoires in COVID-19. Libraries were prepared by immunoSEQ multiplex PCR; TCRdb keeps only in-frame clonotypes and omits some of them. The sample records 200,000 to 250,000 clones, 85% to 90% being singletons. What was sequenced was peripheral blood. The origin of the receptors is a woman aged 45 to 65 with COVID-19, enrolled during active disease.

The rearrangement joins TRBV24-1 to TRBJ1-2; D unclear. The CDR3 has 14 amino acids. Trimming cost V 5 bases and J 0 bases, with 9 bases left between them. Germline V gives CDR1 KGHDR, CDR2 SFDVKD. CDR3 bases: TGTGCCACCAGTGGGTTGGCAACTAACTATGGCTACACCTTC. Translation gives CATSGLATNYGYTF.

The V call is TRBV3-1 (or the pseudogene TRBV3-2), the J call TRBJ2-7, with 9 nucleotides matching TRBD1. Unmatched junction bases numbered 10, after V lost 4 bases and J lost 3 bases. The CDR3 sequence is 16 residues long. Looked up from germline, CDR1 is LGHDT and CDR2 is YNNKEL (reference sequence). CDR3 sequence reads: CASSPETGTGNYEQYF. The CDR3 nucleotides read TGTGCCAGCAGCCCAGAAACTGGGACAGGGAACTACGAGCAGTACTTC.

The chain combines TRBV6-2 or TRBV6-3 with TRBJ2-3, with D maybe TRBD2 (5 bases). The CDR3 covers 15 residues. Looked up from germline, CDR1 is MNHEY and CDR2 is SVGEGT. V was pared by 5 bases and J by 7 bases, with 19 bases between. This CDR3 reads CASSSGGGSPYTQYF. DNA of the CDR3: TGTGCCAGCAGTAGTGGAGGAGGCTCCCCTTATACGCAGTATTTT.

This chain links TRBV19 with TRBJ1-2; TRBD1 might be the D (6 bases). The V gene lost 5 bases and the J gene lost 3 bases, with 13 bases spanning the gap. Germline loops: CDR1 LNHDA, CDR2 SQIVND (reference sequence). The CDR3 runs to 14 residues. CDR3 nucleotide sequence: TGTGCCAGTAGTTTCACAGGGAGCTACTATGGCTACACCTTC. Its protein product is CASSFTGSYYGYTF.

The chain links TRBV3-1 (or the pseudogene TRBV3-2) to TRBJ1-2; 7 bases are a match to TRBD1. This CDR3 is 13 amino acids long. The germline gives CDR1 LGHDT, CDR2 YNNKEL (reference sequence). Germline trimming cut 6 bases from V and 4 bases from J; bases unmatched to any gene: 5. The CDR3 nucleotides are TGTGCCAGCAGGCTCGGGACAGCCTATGGCTACACCTTC. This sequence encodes CASRLGTAYGYTF.

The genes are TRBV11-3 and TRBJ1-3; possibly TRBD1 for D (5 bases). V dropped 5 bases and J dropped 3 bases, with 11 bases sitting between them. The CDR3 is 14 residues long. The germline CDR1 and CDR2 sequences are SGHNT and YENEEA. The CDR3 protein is CASSPGRFGNTIYF. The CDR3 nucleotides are TGTGCCAGCAGCCCAGGGAGGTTTGGAAACACCATATATTTT.

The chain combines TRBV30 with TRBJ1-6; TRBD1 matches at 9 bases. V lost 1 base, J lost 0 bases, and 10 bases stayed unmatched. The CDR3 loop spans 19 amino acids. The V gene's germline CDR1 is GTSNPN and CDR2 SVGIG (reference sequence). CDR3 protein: CAWSGWRGQGSSYNSPLHF. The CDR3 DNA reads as TGTGCCTGGAGTGGATGGAGGGGACAGGGCAGCTCCTATAATTCACCCCTCCACTTT.

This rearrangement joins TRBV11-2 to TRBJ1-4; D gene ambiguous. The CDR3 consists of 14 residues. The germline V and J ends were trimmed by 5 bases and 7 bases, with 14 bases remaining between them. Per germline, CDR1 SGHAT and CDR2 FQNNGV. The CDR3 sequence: CASSLGRVGEKLFF. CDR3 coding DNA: TGTGCCAGCAGCCTCGGGAGGGTGGGTGAAAAACTGTTTTTT.

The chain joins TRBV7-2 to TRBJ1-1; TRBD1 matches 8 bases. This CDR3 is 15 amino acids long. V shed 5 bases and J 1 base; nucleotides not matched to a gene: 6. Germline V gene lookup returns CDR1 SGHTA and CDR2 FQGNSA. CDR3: CASSTYGTGNTEAFF. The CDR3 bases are TGTGCCAGCAGCACCTACGGGACAGGGAACACTGAAGCTTTCTTT.

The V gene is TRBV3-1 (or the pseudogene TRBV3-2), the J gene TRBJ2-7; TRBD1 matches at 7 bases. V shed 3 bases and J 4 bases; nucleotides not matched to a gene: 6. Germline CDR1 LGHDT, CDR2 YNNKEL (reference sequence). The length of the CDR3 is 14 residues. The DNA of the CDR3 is TGTGCCAGCAGCCAGGCACCGGGACAGTACGAGCAGTACGTC. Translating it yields CASSQAPGQYEQYV.

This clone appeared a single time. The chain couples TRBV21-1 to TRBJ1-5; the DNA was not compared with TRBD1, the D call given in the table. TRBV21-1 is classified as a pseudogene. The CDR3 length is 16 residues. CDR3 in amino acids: CASSERDRYSNQPQHF. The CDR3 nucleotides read TGTGCCAGCAGCGAACGAGACAGATATAGCAATCAGCCCCAGCATTTT.

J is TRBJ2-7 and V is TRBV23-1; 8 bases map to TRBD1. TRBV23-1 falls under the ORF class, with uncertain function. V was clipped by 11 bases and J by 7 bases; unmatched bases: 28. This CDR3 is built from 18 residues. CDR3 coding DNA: TGCGCCGGAGAAAGACAGGGGAACCCCACTAGATTTGTTGATGAGCAGTACGTC. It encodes CAGERQGNPTRFVDEQYV.

CDR3 region: CASSQVIGEQFF. CDR3 in DNA: TGCGCCAGCAGCCAAGTAATCGGTGAGCAGTTCTTC. This chain links TRBV4-1 with TRBJ2-1; D is unresolved. The CDR3 extends over 12 amino acids. Germline-derived CDR1 and CDR2 are MGHRA and YSYEKL. Between the trimmed V and J ends, which lost 1 base and 9 bases, there was a span of 7 bases.

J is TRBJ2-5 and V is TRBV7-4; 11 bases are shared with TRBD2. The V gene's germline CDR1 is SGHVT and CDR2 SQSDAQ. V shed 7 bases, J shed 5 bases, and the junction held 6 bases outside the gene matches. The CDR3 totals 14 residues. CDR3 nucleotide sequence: TGTGCCAGCACCGTAGCGGGGGGGCCGGAGACCCAGTACTTC. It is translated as CASTVAGGPETQYF.

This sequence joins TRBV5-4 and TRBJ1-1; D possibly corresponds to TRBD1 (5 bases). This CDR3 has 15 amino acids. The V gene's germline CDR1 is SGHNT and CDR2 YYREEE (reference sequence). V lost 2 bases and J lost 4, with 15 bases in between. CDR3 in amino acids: CASSFRRRGVTEAFF. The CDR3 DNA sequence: TGTGCCAGCAGCTTCCGTCGTCGGGGGGTCACTGAAGCTTTCTTT.

DNA of the CDR3: TGCGCCAGCAGCCAAGAACAGGGGGGCGGATATGGCTACACCTTC. It yields the protein CASSQEQGGGYGYTF. The chain links TRBV4-1 to TRBJ1-2, with 8 bases identical to TRBD1. J was trimmed by 5 bases and V by 0 bases; bases with no gene match: 5. This CDR3 region has 15 residues. Germline CDR1 is MGHRA and CDR2 is YSYEKL.

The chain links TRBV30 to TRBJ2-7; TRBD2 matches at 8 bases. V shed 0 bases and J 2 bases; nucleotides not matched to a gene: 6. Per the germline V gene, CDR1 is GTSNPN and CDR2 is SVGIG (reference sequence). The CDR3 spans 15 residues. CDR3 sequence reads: CAWSVQTSVAYEQYF. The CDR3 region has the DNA TGTGCCTGGAGTGTACAGACTAGCGTCGCCTACGAGCAGTACTTC.

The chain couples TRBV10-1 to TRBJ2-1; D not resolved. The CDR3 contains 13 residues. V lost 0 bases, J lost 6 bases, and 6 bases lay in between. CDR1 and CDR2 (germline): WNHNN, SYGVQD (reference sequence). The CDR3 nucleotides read TGCGCCAGCAGTGAGTCCGGGTCCAATGAGCAGTTCTTC. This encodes CASSESGSNEQFF.

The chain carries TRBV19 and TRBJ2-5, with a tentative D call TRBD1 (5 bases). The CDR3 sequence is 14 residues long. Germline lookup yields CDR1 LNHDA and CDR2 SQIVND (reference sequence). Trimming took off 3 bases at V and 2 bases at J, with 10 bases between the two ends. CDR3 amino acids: CASSIQGKQETQYF. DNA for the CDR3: TGTGCCAGTAGTATTCAGGGAAAGCAAGAGACCCAGTACTTC.

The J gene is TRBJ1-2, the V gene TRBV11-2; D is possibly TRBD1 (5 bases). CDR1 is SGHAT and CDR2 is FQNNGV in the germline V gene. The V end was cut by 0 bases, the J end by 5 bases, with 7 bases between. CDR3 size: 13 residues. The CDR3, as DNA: TGTGCCAGCAGCTTAGACGGGACTTATGGCTACACCTTC. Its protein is CASSLDGTYGYTF.

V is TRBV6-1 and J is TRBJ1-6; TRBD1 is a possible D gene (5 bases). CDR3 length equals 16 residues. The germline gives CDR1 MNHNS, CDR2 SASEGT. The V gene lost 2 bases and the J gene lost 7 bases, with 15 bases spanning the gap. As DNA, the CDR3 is TGTGCCAGCAGTGAATTTTCCCGACAGCTCAATTCACCCCTCCACTTT. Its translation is CASSEFSRQLNSPLHF.